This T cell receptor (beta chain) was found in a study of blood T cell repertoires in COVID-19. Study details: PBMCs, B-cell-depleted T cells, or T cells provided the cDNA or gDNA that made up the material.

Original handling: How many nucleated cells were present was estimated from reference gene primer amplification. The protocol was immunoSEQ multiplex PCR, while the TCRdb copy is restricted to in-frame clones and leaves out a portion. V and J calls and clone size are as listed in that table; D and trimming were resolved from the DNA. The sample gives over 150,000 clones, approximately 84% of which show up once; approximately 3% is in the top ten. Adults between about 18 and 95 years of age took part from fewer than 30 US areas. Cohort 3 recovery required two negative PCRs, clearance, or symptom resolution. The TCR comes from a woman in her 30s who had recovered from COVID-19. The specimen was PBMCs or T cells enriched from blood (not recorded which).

In DNA form, the CDR3 reads TGTGCCAGCAGCCCCGAACCGTCGGGAGAGACCCAGTACTTC. It encodes CASSPEPSGETQYF. The chain uses TRBV11-3 and TRBJ2-5, with no clear D. This CDR3 contains 14 residues. Germline V lookup: CDR1 SGHNT, CDR2 YENEEA. Trimming left V 5 bases short and J 4 bases short, with 14 bases between.